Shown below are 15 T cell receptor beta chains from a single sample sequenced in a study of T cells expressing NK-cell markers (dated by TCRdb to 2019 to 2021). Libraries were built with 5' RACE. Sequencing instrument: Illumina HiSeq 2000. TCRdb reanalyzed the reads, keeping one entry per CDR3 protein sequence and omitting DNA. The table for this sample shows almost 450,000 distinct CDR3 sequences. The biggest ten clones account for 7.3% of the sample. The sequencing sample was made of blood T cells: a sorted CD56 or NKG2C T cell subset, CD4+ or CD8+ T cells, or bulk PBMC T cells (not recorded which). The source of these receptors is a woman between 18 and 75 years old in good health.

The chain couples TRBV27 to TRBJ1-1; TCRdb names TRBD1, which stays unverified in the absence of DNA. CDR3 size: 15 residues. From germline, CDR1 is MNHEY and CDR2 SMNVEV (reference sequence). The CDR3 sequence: CASLPAGTAPTEAFF.

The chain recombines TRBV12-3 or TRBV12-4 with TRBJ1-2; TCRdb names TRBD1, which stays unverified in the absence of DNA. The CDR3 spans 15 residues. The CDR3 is CASSQGAPWNYGYTF.

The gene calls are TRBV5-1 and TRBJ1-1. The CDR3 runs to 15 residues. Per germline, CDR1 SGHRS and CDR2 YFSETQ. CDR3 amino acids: CASSLGALGNTEAFF.

CDR3 sequence reads: CSASNRGLAKNIQYF. The chain recombines TRBV20-1 with TRBJ2-4; the D gene TCRdb calls, TRBD1, cannot be checked with no DNA. This CDR3 has 15 residues. Germline V gene data show CDR1 as DFQATT and CDR2 as SNEGSKA (reference sequence).

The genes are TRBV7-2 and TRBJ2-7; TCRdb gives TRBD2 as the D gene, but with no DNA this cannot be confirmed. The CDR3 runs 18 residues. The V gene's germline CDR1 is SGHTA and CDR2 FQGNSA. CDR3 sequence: CASSLGYGGDMRLYEQYF.

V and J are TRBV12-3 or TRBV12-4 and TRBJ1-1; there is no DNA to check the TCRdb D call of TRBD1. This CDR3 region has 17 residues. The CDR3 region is CASSLGVNWPLYTEAFF.

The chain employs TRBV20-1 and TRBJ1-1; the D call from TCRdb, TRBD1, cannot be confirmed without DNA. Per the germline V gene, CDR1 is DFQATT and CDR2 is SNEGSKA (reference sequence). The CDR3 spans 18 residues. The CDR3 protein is CSARAYRDRGHGNTEAFF.

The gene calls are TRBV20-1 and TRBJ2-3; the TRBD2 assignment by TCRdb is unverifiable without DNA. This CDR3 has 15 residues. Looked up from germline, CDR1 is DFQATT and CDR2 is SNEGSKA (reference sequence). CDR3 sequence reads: CSARGTSGMGDTQYF.

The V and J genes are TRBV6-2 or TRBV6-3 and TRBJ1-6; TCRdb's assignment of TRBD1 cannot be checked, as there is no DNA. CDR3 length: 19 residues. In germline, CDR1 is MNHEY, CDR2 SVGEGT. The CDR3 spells CASSHGGQRGRTYNSPLHF.

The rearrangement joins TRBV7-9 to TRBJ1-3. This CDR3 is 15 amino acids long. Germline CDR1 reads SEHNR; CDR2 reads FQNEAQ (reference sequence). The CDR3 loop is CASSLGRNSGNTIYF.

CDR3 sequence: CASSYFGSGANTGELFF. The chain couples TRBV6-5 to TRBJ2-2; TCRdb designates TRBD1, a call that cannot be tested without DNA. Per the germline V gene, CDR1 is MNHEY and CDR2 is SVGAGI. The CDR3 contains 17 residues.

CDR3 in amino acids: CASSLGLGGYNEQFF. The J gene is TRBJ2-1, the V gene TRBV5-1. The CDR3 has 15 amino acids. Germline CDR1 reads SGHRS; CDR2 reads YFSETQ.

The CDR3: CSATTTGPVILPQHF. The chain uses TRBV20-1 and TRBJ1-5; the TCRdb D gene call, TRBD1, has no DNA to confirm it. Germline V CDR1 and CDR2: DFQATT, SNEGSKA (reference sequence). The CDR3 sequence is 15 residues long.

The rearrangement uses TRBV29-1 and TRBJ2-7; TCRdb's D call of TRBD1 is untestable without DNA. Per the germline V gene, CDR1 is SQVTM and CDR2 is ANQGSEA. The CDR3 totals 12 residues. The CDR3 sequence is CSVQGTTYEQYF.

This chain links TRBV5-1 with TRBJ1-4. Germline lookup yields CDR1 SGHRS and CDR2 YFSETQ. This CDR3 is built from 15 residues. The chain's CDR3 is CASSLGAGKVEKLFF.